This TCR beta chain was recovered during a study of long-term antiretroviral therapy in people with HIV. Whole-study results and caveats: Comparison with controls showed narrower CDR3 length ranges in HIV repertoires. Patients on ART gained diversity, which nonetheless stayed below transplant donor controls.

The immunoSEQ assay was v3.0, run at survey level. Clones were read by immunoSEQ multiplex PCR, and TCRdb kept only the in-frame ones, dropping some. The sample contains fewer than 40,000 clones, around 75% of which appear only once. With 6 bases clipped from V and 3 bases from J, the junction kept 3 bases outside the gene matches. This CDR3 spans 12 amino acids. Germline CDR1 reads SQVTM; CDR2 reads ANQGSEA. With regard to this clone: Its antigen remains unidentified.

Each contributor possessed a minimum of one pre-ART and a minimum of two post-ART PBMC samples. The samples comprised roughly 0.9-11 million cryopreserved PBMC ahead of DNA extraction. The starting material was unsorted PBMCs, obtained 1.9 years after starting antiretroviral therapy. The origin of this receptor is a man aged 18 to 30 with HIV. V usage is TRBV29-1 and J usage is TRBJ1-2, with 8 bases that match TRBD1. This chain's CDR3 is CSVEQGDYGYTF. The CDR3 region has the DNA TGCAGCGTGGAACAGGGGGACTATGGCTACACCTTC.